Reported below is one TCR beta chain. Its antigen is unknown. One entry per CDR3 protein, called by TCRdb with MiXCR from the 5' RACE reads. Counted here are about 700,000 distinct CDR3 sequences, 6.1% occurring once; the ten biggest clones make up 1.5% to 2%. The sample belongs to a study of identical twins. Overall study findings and caveats: Insertion counts were lower in abundant cord blood beta clonotypes, a trend that memory repertoires did not show. Conclusions rested on cross-sectional statistics rather than following the same donors.

The V gene's germline CDR1 is LNHDA and CDR2 SQIVND (reference sequence). V lost 5 bases and J lost 1, with 14 bases in between. The CDR3 runs 15 residues. The receptor was derived from a man between 18 and 35 years old in good health. Material: naive T cells sorted from blood. This rearrangement joins TRBV19 to TRBJ1-1, with D hard to call. The CDR3 DNA is TGTGCCAGTAGTGCACTGGGGAAAAAGAACACTGAAGCTTTCTTT. It codes for CASSALGKKNTEAFF.